These 18 T cell receptor beta chains came from one sample sequenced in a study of post-analysis software for immune sequencing data (dated by TCRdb to 2015 to 2017). General conclusions and limits of the study: Patients showed significantly higher frequencies than controls for about 5 TRBV segments, among them TRBV5-6, TRBV5-1 and TRBV20-1.

The library relied on PCR. Instrument on record: Illumina HiSeq 2500. To reduce PCR and sequencing biases, unique molecular identifiers were incorporated into the TCR beta cDNA libraries. Using fastp at Q25 and MiXCR, TCRdb reprocessed the public reads and kept productive beta chains. Entries that share a CDR3 protein sequence are merged under the most common genes and DNA. This sample comprises a few hundred thousand distinct CDR3 sequences, about 40% of them detected only once. The leading ten clones occupy about 7.6% of the sample. These receptors' antigens are unknown. The sequenced material came from blood. The receptors here all came from a girl aged 2 to 10 with multiple sclerosis.

The V call is TRBV12-3 or TRBV12-4, the J call TRBJ2-1, with D perhaps being TRBD1 or TRBD2 (6 bases each). Trimming stripped 5 bases from V and 8 bases from J, with 43 bases between. The CDR3 length is 23 residues. The CDR3 reads CASSPRKSGFKGGSTGRGDEQFF. The DNA of the CDR3 is TGTGCCAGCAGTCCCCGGAAAAGCGGGTTTAAGGGGGGATCTACGGGTCGGGGCGATGAGCAGTTCTTC.

This clonotype has more than one count but fewer than ten. This chain joins TRBV9 and TRBJ2-1; D not resolved. The germline gives CDR1 SGDLS, CDR2 YYNGEE. The CDR3 loop spans 14 amino acids. V lost 0 bases to trimming and J lost 8 bases, with 12 bases between them. This CDR3 reads CASSVGSGNDEQFF. CDR3 DNA: TGTGCCAGCAGCGTAGGCTCTGGGAACGATGAGCAGTTCTTC.

The V call is TRBV5-1, the J call TRBJ2-5; no clear D gene. The CDR3 totals 15 residues. Germline CDR1 and CDR2: SGHRS and YFSETQ. Trimming took 0 bases from V and 2 from J, leaving 11 bases between them. The CDR3 sequence is CASSLATDVQETQYF. The CDR3 DNA reads TGCGCCAGCAGCTTGGCGACCGACGTACAAGAGACCCAGTACTTC.

The chain links TRBV29-1 to TRBJ2-7; D ambiguous. The CDR3 is 14 amino acids. V lost 6 bases to trimming and J lost 2 bases, with 17 bases between them. The germline V gene has CDR1 SQVTM and CDR2 ANQGSEA. For the CDR3, the DNA is TGCAGCGTCTCCGAAGACGGAAACACCTACGAGCAGTACTTC. Its translation: CSVSEDGNTYEQYF.

J is TRBJ1-2 and V is TRBV9; no firm D call. Germline V CDR1 and CDR2: SGDLS, YYNGEE. This CDR3 spans 13 amino acids. Trimming took off 3 bases at V and 1 base at J, with 7 bases between the two ends. The CDR3 DNA follows: TGTGCCAGCAGCGCGGCACATAACTATGGCTACACCTTC. It translates to CASSAAHNYGYTF.

V is TRBV28 and J is TRBJ2-6; tentative D call: TRBD2 (6 bases). V shed 6 bases and J shed 0 bases, with 12 bases lying between them. Germline assignment: CDR1 MDHEN and CDR2 SYDVKM. This CDR3 comprises 16 residues. CDR3 coding DNA: TGTGCCAGCAGCCTCCACGGGGGCTCTGGGGCCAACGTCCTGACTTTC. Its translation is CASSLHGGSGANVLTF.

The V and J genes are TRBV29-1 and TRBJ2-7; 9 bases agree with TRBD2. The germline gives CDR1 SQVTM, CDR2 ANQGSEA. Unmatched junction bases numbered 11, after V lost 7 bases and J lost 1 base. The CDR3 covers 15 residues. The chain's CDR3 is CSAEKTSGQSYEQYF. Here the CDR3 DNA reads TGCAGCGCCGAAAAAACTAGCGGGCAATCCTACGAGCAGTACTTC.

The V gene is TRBV6-5, the J gene TRBJ2-7; the match to TRBD2 covers 7 bases. J gave up 3 bases and V 8 bases, and 13 bases lay outside the gene matches. Germline assignment: CDR1 MNHEY and CDR2 SVGAGI. The CDR3 runs 15 residues. CDR3 DNA: TGTGCCAGCTCCCTTCTCGGGACTACAGACTACGAGCAGTACTTC. Protein sequence: CASSLLGTTDYEQYF.

This clonotype has more than one count but fewer than ten. V is TRBV29-1 and J is TRBJ2-1; D call uncertain. Per germline, CDR1 SQVTM and CDR2 ANQGSEA. With 6 bases removed from V and 0 bases from J, the gap between germline ends came to 12 bases. The CDR3 runs 14 residues. The CDR3 DNA reads as TGCAGCGTCGGAGAGATAAGCTCCTACAATGAGCAGTTCTTC. Translated: CSVGEISSYNEQFF.

This clonotype was recorded a few times. V gene TRBV14 combines with J gene TRBJ2-1; a possible D gene is TRBD1 (5 bases). This CDR3 comprises 13 residues. Trimming cost V 3 bases and J 7 bases, with 10 bases left between them. The germline V gene has CDR1 SGHDN and CDR2 FVKESK. CDR3 loop: CASSHREPNEQFF. The CDR3 bases are TGTGCCAGCAGCCACAGGGAACCGAATGAGCAGTTCTTC. The variable domain in full, completed from reference TRBV14 and TRBJ2-1, reads EAGVTQFPSHSVIEKGQTVTLRCDPISGHDNLYWYRRVMGKEIKFLLHFVKESKQDESGMPNNRFLAERTGGTYSTLKVQPAELEDSGVYFCASSHREPNEQFFGPGTRLTVL.

In this sample, this clonotype turned up once. The gene calls are TRBV12-3 or TRBV12-4 and TRBJ1-5, with a possible D match to TRBD1 (6 bases). Between the trimmed V and J ends, which lost 6 bases and 3 bases, there was a span of 12 bases. The length of the CDR3 is 14 residues. This CDR3 reads CASREGQFNQPQHF. CDR3 bases: TGTGCCAGCAGGGAAGGACAGTTCAATCAGCCCCAGCATTTT.

This chain links TRBV7-2 with TRBJ1-5; the D is unclear. Trimming left V 6 bases short and J 2 bases short, with 14 bases between. The CDR3 is 15 amino acids. CDR1 SGHTA and CDR2 FQGNSA come from the germline V gene. CDR3 sequence (DNA): TGTGCCAGCAGTCAAGGGAATTATGGCAATCAGCCCCAGCATTTT. Translating gives CASSQGNYGNQPQHF.

This clonotype showed up just a few times. The J gene is TRBJ2-1, the V gene TRBV7-6; 7 nucleotides align to TRBD1. The CDR3 consists of 13 residues. CDR1 is SGHVS and CDR2 is FNYEAQ in the germline V gene. The V segment lost 3 bases and the J segment 8 bases; nucleotides outside the gene matches: 4. The DNA for the CDR3 is TGTGCCAGCAGCTTCACACAGGGGTATGAGCAGTTCTTC. It is translated as CASSFTQGYEQFF.

This chain joins TRBV20-1 and TRBJ1-5; TRBD1 might be the D (6 bases). The CDR3 length is 13 residues. Between the trimmed V and J ends, which lost 6 bases and 3 bases, there was a span of 12 bases. Per the germline V gene, CDR1 is DFQATT and CDR2 is SNEGSKA (reference sequence). The CDR3 region has the DNA TGCAGTGCCACACCAGGGGACAATCAGCCCCAGCATTTT. This codes for CSATPGDNQPQHF.

The V gene is TRBV20-1, the J gene TRBJ2-1; D is unclear. This CDR3 comprises 15 residues. V was clipped by 0 bases and J by 4 bases, with 13 bases between them. Looked up from germline, CDR1 is DFQATT and CDR2 is SNEGSKA (reference sequence). CDR3 DNA sequence: TGCAGTGCTAGAGATCTAAGTAGAAGGTACAATGAGCAGTTCTTC. Its protein is CSARDLSRRYNEQFF.

The table lists this clonotype with a few counts. This rearrangement joins TRBV7-3 to TRBJ2-3; unclear D gene. The germline V and J ends were trimmed by 9 bases and 1 base, with 11 bases remaining between them. Looked up from germline, CDR1 is SGHTA and CDR2 is FQGTGA. This CDR3 has 13 amino acids. This CDR3 reads CASGPSGTDTQYF. The CDR3, as DNA: TGTGCCAGTGGGCCTTCTGGCACAGATACGCAGTATTTT.

This rearrangement joins TRBV13 to TRBJ1-1; D remains ambiguous. Between the trimmed V and J ends, which lost 1 base and 1 base, there was a span of 7 bases. The germline CDR1 and CDR2 sequences are PRHDT and FYEKMQ (reference sequence). This CDR3 comprises 14 residues. The CDR3 is CASSLEAANTEAFF. The CDR3 DNA sequence: TGTGCCAGCAGCTTAGAGGCAGCGAACACTGAAGCTTTCTTT.

V is TRBV6-5 and J is TRBJ1-2; 7 bases line up with TRBD1. Germline loops: CDR1 MNHEY, CDR2 SVGAGI. This CDR3 comprises 13 residues. Trimming cost V 0 bases and J 8 bases; bases outside gene matches: 3. In nucleotides, the CDR3 is TGTGCCAGCAGTTACTCGGAGGGGGCAGGCTACACCTTC. It is translated as CASSYSEGAGYTF.